Shown below are 10 T cell receptor beta chains from a single sample sequenced in a study of naive and memory T cell subsets (dated 2017 in TCRdb). The method was UMI-ligation and nested PCR. Sequenced on an Illumina MiSeq. To cover both TRBC1 and TRBC2, the beta constant-region primer consisted of an equimolar mix of two oligonucleotides. The ligated cDNA went through four rounds of PCR with nested alpha and beta constant-region primers together with the SP2 primer. The public sequencing data were trimmed at Q25 with fastp and processed into clonotypes with MiXCR by TCRdb, which kept only in-frame beta chains. Entries that share a CDR3 protein sequence are merged under the most common genes and DNA. Present in this sample are 80,000 or so distinct CDR3 sequences, approximately 10% of which were seen just once. Of the sample, around 1.3% falls within the top ten clones. The specimen was naive CD8+ T cells from blood. This specimen's cell subset or site label, per the study, means: naive T cells, CD45RA high CD27+. These receptors originate from a human donor in good health.

This clonotype was seen more than once but under ten times. V is TRBV9 and J is TRBJ1-5; D remains unclear. Germline values: CDR1 SGDLS, CDR2 YYNGEE. V was cut by 0 bases and J by 5 bases, with 12 bases left in between. The CDR3 contains 15 residues. Here the CDR3 reads CASSVDYDPDQPQHF. DNA of the CDR3: TGTGCCAGCAGCGTAGACTATGATCCTGATCAGCCCCAGCATTTT.

A few counts support this clonotype. The gene calls are TRBV11-2 and TRBJ1-2, with D perhaps matching TRBD1 (5 bases). V lost 5 bases to trimming and J lost 8 bases, with 12 bases between them. This CDR3 is built from 12 residues. In germline, CDR1 is SGHAT, CDR2 FQNNGV. The CDR3 DNA is TGTGCCAGCAGCGGGACCTCGGAAGGCTACACCTTC. Amino acid sequence: CASSGTSEGYTF.

V gene TRBV12-3 or TRBV12-4 combines with J gene TRBJ2-2; unclear D gene. The length of the CDR3 is 15 residues. Trimming stripped 2 bases from V and 1 base from J, with 8 bases between. For the CDR3, the DNA is TGTGCCAGCAGTTTACTTTCACAGAACACCGGGGAGCTGTTTTTT. This encodes CASSLLSQNTGELFF.

The sample holds a few counts of this clonotype. The chain joins TRBV7-9 to TRBJ2-1, with 11 positions matching TRBD1. V shed 5 bases and J 10 bases; nucleotides not matched to a gene: 16. CDR1 and CDR2 from the germline V gene are SEHNR and FQNEAQ (reference sequence). This CDR3 contains 17 residues. CDR3 residues: CASSGLGGTGGSLEQFF. DNA of the CDR3: TGTGCCAGCAGCGGACTCGGGGGGACAGGGGGGAGTTTGGAGCAGTTCTTC.

The chain employs TRBV12-3 or TRBV12-4 and TRBJ2-3; D may be TRBD2 (5 bases). This CDR3 comprises 14 residues. V gave up 5 bases and J gave up 4 bases, with 13 bases separating them. The CDR3 coding sequence is TGTGCCAGCAGTCCACTAGGCTCGCCAGATACGCAGTATTTT. Its translation: CASSPLGSPDTQYF.

This clonotype was seen only once. The V call is TRBV5-6, the J call TRBJ2-7; TRBD1 might be the D (5 bases). The CDR3 has 12 residues. CDR1 is SGHDT and CDR2 is YYEEEE in the germline V gene. V shed 4 bases and J shed 3 bases, with 8 bases lying between them. The CDR3 is CASSDSIYEQYF. The CDR3 DNA is TGTGCCAGCAGCGACAGTATCTACGAGCAGTACTTC.

This clonotype was seen many times. The V gene is TRBV7-9, the J gene TRBJ2-7; tentatively, D is TRBD2 (5 bases). Germline CDR1 reads SEHNR; CDR2 reads FQNEAQ (reference sequence). Trimming stripped 5 bases from V and 3 bases from J, with 17 bases between. The CDR3 consists of 15 residues. The CDR3 DNA is TGTGCCAGCAGCGCCCGTGGGTCAGGACTCTACGAGCAGTACTTC. Translated, it gives CASSARGSGLYEQYF.

This clonotype came up a few times. The chain is built from TRBV7-9 and TRBJ2-5; TRBD1 might be the D (5 bases). The CDR3 runs to 19 residues. V lost 5 bases and J lost 4, with 29 bases in between. Germline-derived CDR1 and CDR2 are SEHNR and FQNEAQ (reference sequence). The CDR3 loop reads CASSPPQANQGIGAETQYF. CDR3 sequence (DNA): TGTGCCAGCAGCCCCCCTCAGGCAAACCAGGGAATTGGTGCAGAGACCCAGTACTTC.

The V gene is TRBV29-1, the J gene TRBJ1-1, with D possibly being TRBD1 (5 bases). Germline values: CDR1 SQVTM, CDR2 ANQGSEA. Between the trimmed V and J ends, which lost 4 bases and 8 bases, there was a span of 11 bases. This CDR3 is 11 amino acids long. As DNA, the CDR3 is TGCAGCGTTGGGGGGGAGTTGGAAGCTTTCTTT. It encodes CSVGGELEAFF.

This clonotype was recorded a few times. J is TRBJ2-7 and V is TRBV10-2; either TRBD1 or TRBD2 may fit D (5 bases each). V was shortened by 2 bases and J by 0 bases, with 11 bases between the two germline ends. The CDR3 is made up of 15 amino acids. Germline V gene sequence: CDR1 WSHSY, CDR2 SAAADI. CDR3 nucleotide sequence: TGCGCCAGCAGTGAGGTCCAGGGAGTCTCCTACGAGCAGTACTTC. Translated, it gives CASSEVQGVSYEQYF.